This T cell receptor (beta chain) was documented in a study of T cell repertoires in cytomegalovirus infection. The CDR3 spans 16 residues. Between the trimmed V and J ends, which lost 5 bases and 2 bases, there was a span of 17 bases. CDR1 is SGHVS and CDR2 is FNYEAQ in the germline V gene. MiXCR, applied by TCRdb to the reads, yields one record per CDR3 protein. Here the sample spans 200,000 to 300,000 distinct CDR3 sequences, roughly 13% being singletons. This clonotype was recorded only once. The chain links TRBV7-6 to TRBJ2-3, with D perhaps matching TRBD1 (6 bases). The sequencing sample was made of PBMCs. The clonotype was recovered from a human donor in good health (CMV status not recorded). Some clones in this sample may be carry-over from other donors' samples. The CDR3 nucleotides read TGTGCCAGCAGCCCAGGGGCGGCAGAACTCACAGATACGCAGTATTTT. This encodes CASSPGAAELTDTQYF.